The 27 T cell receptor beta chains listed next were all sequenced from one sample in a study of T cell responses to AZD1222 COVID-19 vaccine. Profiling relied on immunoSEQ multiplex PCR, and the TCRdb table lists in-frame clones only, not all of them. Altogether over 100,000 clones are present, 75% to 90% being singletons, with the ten largest covering around 8.7%. The sample here was peripheral blood, taken on day 0 of AZD1222 vaccination. These receptors came from an adult in good health.

V and J are TRBV28 and TRBJ1-5; no firm D call. The CDR3 is 15 amino acids. Germline CDR1 MDHEN, CDR2 SYDVKM. V lost 2 bases to trimming and J lost 3 bases, with 11 bases between them. The CDR3 coding sequence is TGTGCCAGCAGTTTAACGGGCGGCTTCAATCAGCCCCAGCATTTT. It codes for CASSLTGGFNQPQHF.

V and J are TRBV3-1 (or the pseudogene TRBV3-2) and TRBJ1-4; D uncertain. CDR1 is LGHDT, CDR2 YNNKEL, per germline (reference sequence). Trimming left V 6 bases short and J 6 bases short, with 14 bases between. This CDR3 region has 14 residues. The CDR3 sequence is CASSRAPSDEKLFF. The CDR3 coding sequence is TGTGCCAGCAGTCGGGCCCCCAGTGATGAAAAACTGTTTTTT.

J is TRBJ2-1 and V is TRBV6-5; no reliable D call. CDR1 MNHEY and CDR2 SVGAGI come from the germline V gene. The V end was cut by 6 bases, the J end by 4 bases, with 10 bases between. The CDR3 length is 13 residues. Written as DNA, the CDR3 is TGTGCCAGCAGCGCAGGTGGATACAATGAGCAGTTCTTC. The encoded protein is CASSAGGYNEQFF.

The chain carries TRBV6-4 and TRBJ2-1; 12 nucleotides agree with TRBD2. The J segment lost 9 bases and the V segment lost 6 bases, leaving 9 bases of the junction unmatched. The CDR3 runs 15 residues. Germline V lookup: CDR1 MRHNA, CDR2 SNTAGT. The CDR3 loop reads CASSSSSGRAAEQFF. In DNA, the CDR3 is TGTGCCAGCAGCTCCTCTAGCGGGAGGGCCGCTGAGCAGTTCTTC.

This sequence joins TRBV7-2 and TRBJ2-7, with 9 bases identical to TRBD2. V lost 4 bases and J lost 6; bases outside the gene matches: 4. Germline-derived CDR1 and CDR2 are SGHTA and FQGNSA. There are 13 residues in the CDR3. The CDR3 region is CASSSLAGSEQYF. The CDR3 coding sequence is TGTGCCAGCAGCTCTCTAGCGGGGAGCGAGCAGTACTTC.

This chain connects TRBV7-2 to TRBJ1-4; no clear D gene. Germline lookup yields CDR1 SGHTA and CDR2 FQGNSA. V was cut by 5 bases and J by 4 bases, with 11 bases left in between. The CDR3 has 14 amino acids. Here the CDR3 reads CASSPGYINEKLFF. CDR3 bases: TGTGCCAGCAGCCCCGGATACATTAATGAAAAACTGTTTTTT.

In this sample, this clone turned up a few times. CDR3 sequence: CASSETAMYGYTF. The CDR3 bases are TGTGCCAGCAGCGAGACCGCTATGTATGGCTACACCTTC. This chain joins TRBV7-9 and TRBJ1-2; D is unresolved. The CDR3 covers 13 residues. Germline CDR1 and CDR2: SEHNR and FQNEAQ (reference sequence). V was pared by 5 bases and J by 5 bases, with 12 bases between. Filled out from reference TRBV7-9 and TRBJ1-2, the complete variable domain reads DTGVSQNPRHKITKRGQNVTFRCDPISEHNRLYWYRQTLGQGPEFLTYFQNEAQLEKSRLLSDRFSAERPKGSFSTLEIQRTEQGDSAMYLCASSETAMYGYTFGSGTRLTVV.

This chain links TRBV30 with TRBJ1-1; D is unclear. This CDR3 region has 13 residues. Between the trimmed V and J ends, which lost 1 base and 4 bases, there was a span of 10 bases. Germline lookup yields CDR1 GTSNPN and CDR2 SVGIG (reference sequence). This CDR3 reads CAWSAAFSTEAFF. The CDR3 nucleotides are TGTGCCTGGAGTGCCGCGTTTTCCACTGAAGCTTTCTTT.

V gene TRBV7-7 combines with J gene TRBJ2-5; 10 nucleotides agree with TRBD1. Germline lookup yields CDR1 SSHAT and CDR2 FNYEAQ (reference sequence). V shed 4 bases and J 4 bases; nucleotides not matched to a gene: 6. This CDR3 has 15 residues. The CDR3 nucleotides are TGTGCCAGCAGCTCGACAGGGGGCGCGGGAGAGACCCAGTACTTC. Its translation is CASSSTGGAGETQYF.

The chain has TRBV23-1 and TRBJ1-5; no reliable D call. TRBV23-1 is an ORF; its function is uncertain. The CDR3 has 15 amino acids. Deletions cut 3 bases from V and 3 bases from J, with 12 bases between. CDR3 region: CASSQQEPLNQPQHF. CDR3 nucleotides: TGCGCCAGCAGTCAGCAAGAGCCCCTCAATCAGCCCCAGCATTTT.

The rearrangement joins TRBV4-3 to TRBJ2-1; possibly TRBD2 for D (6 bases). The CDR3 totals 16 residues. Trimming pared 3 bases from V and 3 bases from J, leaving 15 bases between. Germline V gene lookup returns CDR1 LGHNA and CDR2 YSLEER. Written as DNA, the CDR3 is TGCGCCAGCAGCCACGCTTACGGGGGAGGCTACAATGAGCAGTTCTTC. This encodes CASSHAYGGGYNEQFF.

The chain combines TRBV19 with TRBJ1-4; tentative D call: TRBD1 (6 bases). The germline gives CDR1 LNHDA, CDR2 SQIVND (reference sequence). Trimming took 5 bases from V and 7 from J, leaving 14 bases between them. This CDR3 contains 14 residues. CDR3 protein: CASSSRGGPEKLFF. CDR3 DNA: TGTGCCAGTAGTTCCCGTGGGGGCCCTGAAAAACTGTTTTTT. Complete variable domain (other parts from reference TRBV19 and TRBJ1-4): DGGITQSPKYLFRKEGQNVTLSCEQNLNHDAMYWYRQDPGQGLRLIYYSQIVNDFQKGDIAEGYSVSREKKESFPLTVTSAQKNPTAFYLCASSSRGGPEKLFFGSGTQLSVL.

The rearrangement links TRBV18 to TRBJ2-7; 8 bases align to TRBD1. V lost 1 base and J lost 2; bases outside the gene matches: 4. Germline CDR1 is KGHSH and CDR2 is LQKENI. This CDR3 has 15 residues. The CDR3 DNA sequence: TGTGCCAGCTCACCACGGGTGACAGGGGCCTACGAGCAGTACTTC. Translated: CASSPRVTGAYEQYF.

V usage is TRBV24-1 and J usage is TRBJ2-1; 11 nucleotides match TRBD2. The V and J ends lost 6 bases and 7 bases, in that order; junction bases with no gene match: 7. This CDR3 spans 15 amino acids. The germline V gene has CDR1 KGHDR and CDR2 SFDVKD. The CDR3 sequence: CATSNPGLAVNEQFF. The CDR3 coding sequence is TGTGCCACCAGTAACCCGGGACTAGCGGTAAATGAGCAGTTCTTC.

V is TRBV11-2 and J is TRBJ2-1; 13 bases match TRBD2. There are 16 residues in the CDR3. Germline CDR1 SGHAT, CDR2 FQNNGV. After removal of 2 bases from V and 2 bases from J, the junction contained 0 bases not matched to a gene. The CDR3 is CASSLTSGGAYNEQFF. CDR3 DNA sequence: TGTGCCAGCAGCTTAACTAGCGGGGGGGCCTACAATGAGCAGTTCTTC. Supplemented by reference TRBV11-2 and TRBJ2-1, the full variable domain reads EAGVAQSPRYKIIEKRQSVAFWCNPISGHATLYWYQQILGQGPKLLIQFQNNGVVDDSQLPKDRFSAERLKGVDSTLKIQPAKLEDSAVYLCASSLTSGGAYNEQFFGPGTRLTVL.

This chain joins TRBV6-5 and TRBJ2-6, with D uncertain. V lost 7 bases to trimming and J lost 3 bases, with 10 bases between them. The CDR3 has 14 residues. Germline V CDR1 and CDR2: MNHEY, SVGAGI. DNA for the CDR3: TGTGCCAGCAAACCCTTCGGTGGGGCCAACGTCCTGACTTTC. It translates to CASKPFGGANVLTF.

The genes are TRBV4-1 and TRBJ2-3; D not resolved. Looked up from germline, CDR1 is MGHRA and CDR2 is YSYEKL. With 4 bases removed from V and 4 bases from J, the gap between germline ends came to 15 bases. The CDR3 runs 15 residues. Here the CDR3 reads CASSRITEAADTQYF. Here the CDR3 DNA reads TGCGCCAGCAGCCGAATTACAGAAGCCGCAGATACGCAGTATTTT.

The chain recombines TRBV6-4 with TRBJ2-1; 9 bases are a match to TRBD2. This CDR3 has 15 residues. The J segment lost 2 bases and the V segment lost 6 bases, leaving 5 bases of the junction unmatched. Germline V gene lookup returns CDR1 MRHNA and CDR2 SNTAGT. In DNA, the CDR3 is TGTGCCAGCAGCTACTCTAGCGGGGCCTACAATGAGCAGTTCTTC. Its protein product is CASSYSSGAYNEQFF.

The chain has TRBV18 and TRBJ2-5, with TRBD1 identical over 9 bases. V was pared by 3 bases and J by 2 bases, with 7 bases of the junction left unmatched. CDR1 and CDR2 (germline): KGHSH, LQKENI. This CDR3 is built from 16 residues. CDR3: CASSPADRGRQETQYF. CDR3 DNA sequence: TGTGCCAGCTCACCGGCCGACAGGGGGAGGCAAGAGACCCAGTACTTC.

The genes are TRBV29-1 and TRBJ2-1, with 7 bases matching TRBD1. CDR1 and CDR2 (germline): SQVTM, ANQGSEA. V lost 4 bases, J lost 4 bases, and 10 bases stayed unmatched. This CDR3 contains 15 residues. DNA of the CDR3: TGCAGCGTTGTAAGAATCACAGGGGAGTACAATGAGCAGTTCTTC. As protein: CSVVRITGEYNEQFF.

The chain links TRBV4-1 to TRBJ1-4, with 11 bases that match TRBD1. With 4 bases clipped from V and 0 bases from J, the junction kept 7 bases outside the gene matches. Looked up from germline, CDR1 is MGHRA and CDR2 is YSYEKL. CDR3 size: 18 residues. The CDR3 nucleotides read TGCGCCAGCAGCCTGAGGGACAGGGGGTTTGCAACTAATGAAAAACTGTTTTTT. Translated, it gives CASSLRDRGFATNEKLFF.

This chain uses TRBV4-2 with TRBJ2-4; maybe TRBD2 (7 bases). CDR1 and CDR2 from the germline V gene are LGHNA and YNFKEQ. The CDR3 is 16 amino acids. The ends were cut back, 0 bases at V and 5 bases at J, with 14 bases in the middle. Here the CDR3 DNA reads TGTGCCAGCAGCCAAGATAGGGGGGGGCCGGAAAACATTCAGTACTTC. Protein: CASSQDRGGPENIQYF.

The rearrangement uses TRBV28 and TRBJ1-5; possibly TRBD1 for D (6 bases). The CDR3 has 17 amino acids. Per germline, CDR1 MDHEN and CDR2 SYDVKM. Trimming removed 3 bases from V and 0 bases from J, with 15 bases in between. The CDR3 sequence is CASSFAQGIYSNQPQHF. CDR3 coding DNA: TGTGCCAGCAGTTTCGCACAGGGCATTTATAGCAATCAGCCCCAGCATTTT.

The chain carries TRBV27 and TRBJ1-5; D gene unclear. Trimming took off 3 bases at V and 2 bases at J, with 17 bases between the two ends. From germline, CDR1 is MNHEY and CDR2 SMNVEV (reference sequence). The CDR3 is 17 amino acids. The CDR3 region has the DNA TGTGCCAGCAGTTTTCGTGGGAACAAGGGAGGCAATCAGCCCCAGCATTTT. Amino acids: CASSFRGNKGGNQPQHF.

The chain has TRBV4-2 and TRBJ1-4; possibly TRBD1 for D (6 bases). The ends were cut back, 0 bases at V and 7 bases at J, with 15 bases in the middle. This CDR3 is built from 16 residues. Germline V CDR1 and CDR2: LGHNA, YNFKEQ. CDR3 in DNA: TGTGCCAGCAGCCAAGATCATGGGGGCTTGGGTGAAAAACTGTTTTTT. It codes for CASSQDHGGLGEKLFF.

The chain employs TRBV29-1 and TRBJ1-2; the D gene is possibly TRBD1 (6 bases). CDR3 length: 13 residues. Germline V gene lookup returns CDR1 SQVTM and CDR2 ANQGSEA. V was cut by 6 bases and J by 8 bases, with 19 bases left in between. The CDR3 DNA sequence: TGCAGCGTCACGAATGGGGGGCCGGAAGGCTACACCTTC. Protein: CSVTNGGPEGYTF.

V usage is TRBV12-3 or TRBV12-4 and J usage is TRBJ1-1, with D unclear. CDR3 length: 13 amino acids. V was pared by 8 bases and J by 6 bases, with 16 bases between. The CDR3 here is CASAKERIAEAFF. The CDR3 DNA follows: TGTGCCAGCGCCAAGGAGAGGATAGCTGAAGCTTTCTTT.